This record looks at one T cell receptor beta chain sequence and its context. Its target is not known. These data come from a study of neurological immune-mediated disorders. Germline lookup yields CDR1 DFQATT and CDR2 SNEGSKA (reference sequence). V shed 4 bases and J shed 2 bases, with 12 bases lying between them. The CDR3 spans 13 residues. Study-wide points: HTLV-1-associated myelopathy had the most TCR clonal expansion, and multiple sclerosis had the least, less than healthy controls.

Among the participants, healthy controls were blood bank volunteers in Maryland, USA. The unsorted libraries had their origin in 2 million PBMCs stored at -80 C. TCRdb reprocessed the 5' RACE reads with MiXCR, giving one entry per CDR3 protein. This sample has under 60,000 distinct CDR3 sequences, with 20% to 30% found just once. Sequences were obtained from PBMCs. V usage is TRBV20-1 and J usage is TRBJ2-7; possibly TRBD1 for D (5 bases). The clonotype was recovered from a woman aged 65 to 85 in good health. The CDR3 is CSATGFSTYEQYF. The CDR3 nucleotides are TGCAGTGCTACAGGGTTCTCAACCTACGAGCAGTACTTC.